The clone carrying this T cell receptor beta chain was seen repeatedly, ten times or more. Its antigen is unknown. TCRdb reprocessed the reads with MiXCR, giving one entry per CDR3 protein. In the table there are 480,000 or so distinct CDR3 sequences, around 10% of which are singletons. This entry belongs to a study of T cell repertoires in cytomegalovirus infection. Study summary: Public TCR beta signatures provided an indication of both CMV infection and a matching HLA type.

After removal of 6 bases from V and 5 bases from J, the junction contained 4 bases not matched to a gene. This CDR3 contains 14 residues. General observations from the study: Summed public TCR beta family frequency identified CMV carriers bearing the relevant HLA. Within the response measured ex vivo, HLA-C-restricted CMV-specific TCR beta clonotypes were dominant.

The chain joins TRBV12-3 or TRBV12-4 to TRBJ2-7; 13 bases match TRBD2. The sample taken for sequencing was PBMCs. This receptor was identified in a human donor in good health (CMV status not recorded). Some clones in this sample may be carry-over from other donors' samples. CDR3 bases: TGTGCCAGCAGGCGGACTAGCGGGAGTAACGAGCAGTACTTC. This sequence encodes CASRRTSGSNEQYF.